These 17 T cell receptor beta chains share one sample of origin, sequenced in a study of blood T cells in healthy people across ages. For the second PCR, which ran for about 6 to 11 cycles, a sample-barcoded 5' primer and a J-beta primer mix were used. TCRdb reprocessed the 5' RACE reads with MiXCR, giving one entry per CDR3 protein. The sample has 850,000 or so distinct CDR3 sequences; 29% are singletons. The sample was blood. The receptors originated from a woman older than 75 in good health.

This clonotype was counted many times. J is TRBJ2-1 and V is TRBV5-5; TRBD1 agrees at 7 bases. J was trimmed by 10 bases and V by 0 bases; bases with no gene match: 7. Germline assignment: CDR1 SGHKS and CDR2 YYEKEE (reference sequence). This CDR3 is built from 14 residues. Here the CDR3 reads CASSLVKGALEQFF. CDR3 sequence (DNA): TGTGCCAGCAGCTTGGTAAAGGGGGCATTGGAGCAGTTCTTC.

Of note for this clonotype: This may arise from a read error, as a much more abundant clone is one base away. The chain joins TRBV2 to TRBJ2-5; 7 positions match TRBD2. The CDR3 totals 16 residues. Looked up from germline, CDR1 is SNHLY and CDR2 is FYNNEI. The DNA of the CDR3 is TGTGCCAGCAGTGAAGGGCGGGGGTCCTCCTTAGAGACCCTGTACTTC. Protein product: CASSEGRGSSLETLYF.

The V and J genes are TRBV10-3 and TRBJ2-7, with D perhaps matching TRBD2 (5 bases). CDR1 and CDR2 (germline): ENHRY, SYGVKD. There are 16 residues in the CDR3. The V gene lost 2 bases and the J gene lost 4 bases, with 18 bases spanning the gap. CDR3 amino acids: CAISEGLADLGYEQYF. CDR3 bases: TGTGCCATCAGTGAGGGGCTAGCAGATTTAGGGTACGAGCAGTACTTC.

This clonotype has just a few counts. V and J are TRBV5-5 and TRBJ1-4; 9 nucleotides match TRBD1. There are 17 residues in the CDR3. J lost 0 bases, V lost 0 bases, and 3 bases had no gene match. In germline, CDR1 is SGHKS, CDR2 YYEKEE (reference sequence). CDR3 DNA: TGTGCCAGCAGCTTGGGGGACAGGGTGGCAACTAATGAAAAACTGTTTTTT. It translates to CASSLGDRVATNEKLFF.

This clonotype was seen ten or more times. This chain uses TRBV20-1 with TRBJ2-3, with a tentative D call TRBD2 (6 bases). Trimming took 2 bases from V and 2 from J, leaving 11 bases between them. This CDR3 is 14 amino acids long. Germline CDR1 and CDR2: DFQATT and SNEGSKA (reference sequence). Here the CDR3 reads CSARIGGNTDTQYF. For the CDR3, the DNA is TGCAGTGCTAGAATCGGCGGGAACACAGATACGCAGTATTTT.

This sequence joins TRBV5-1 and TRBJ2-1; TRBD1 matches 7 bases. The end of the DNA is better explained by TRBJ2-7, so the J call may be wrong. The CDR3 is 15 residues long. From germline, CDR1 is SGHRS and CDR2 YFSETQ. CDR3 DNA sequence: TGCGCCAGCAGCCTGACAGGGATCCCCTACAATGAGCAGTACTTC. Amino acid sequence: CASSLTGIPYNEQYF.

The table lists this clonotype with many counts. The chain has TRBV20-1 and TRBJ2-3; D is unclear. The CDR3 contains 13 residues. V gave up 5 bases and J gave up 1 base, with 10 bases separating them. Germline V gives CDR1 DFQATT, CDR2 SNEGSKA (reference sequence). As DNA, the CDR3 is TGCAGTGCTGGAAGGGCTGGCACAGATACGCAGTATTTT. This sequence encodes CSAGRAGTDTQYF.

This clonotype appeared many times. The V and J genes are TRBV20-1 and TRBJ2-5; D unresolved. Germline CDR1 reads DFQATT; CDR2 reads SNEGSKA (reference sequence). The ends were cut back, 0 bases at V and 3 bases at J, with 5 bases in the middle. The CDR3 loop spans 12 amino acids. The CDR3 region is CSARDPEETQYF. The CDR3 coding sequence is TGCAGTGCTAGAGATCCGGAAGAGACCCAGTACTTC.

For the CDR3, the DNA is TGTGCCAGCAGCTCTCCGGGACAGAGACTTATGAACACTGAAGCTTTCTTT. Translated: CASSSPGQRLMNTEAFF. The chain couples TRBV7-9 to TRBJ1-1; 7 bases agree with TRBD1. Germline trimming cut 4 bases from V and 0 bases from J; bases unmatched to any gene: 11. Germline V gene lookup returns CDR1 SEHNR and CDR2 FQNEAQ (reference sequence). The CDR3 loop spans 17 amino acids.

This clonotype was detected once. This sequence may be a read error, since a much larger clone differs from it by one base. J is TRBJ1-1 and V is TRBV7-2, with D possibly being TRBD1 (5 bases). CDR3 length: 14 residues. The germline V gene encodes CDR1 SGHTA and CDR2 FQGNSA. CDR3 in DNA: TGTGCCAGCAGCTCAGGGCCCTCGAACACTAAAGCTTTCTTT. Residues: CASSSGPSNTKAFF.

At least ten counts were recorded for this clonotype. DNA for the CDR3: TGTGCCAGCAGTGCCCGGGGGGGTCGCTACAATGAGCAGTTCTTC. As protein: CASSARGGRYNEQFF. V is TRBV6-2 or TRBV6-3 and J is TRBJ2-1, with TRBD2 identical over 8 bases. Per the germline V gene, CDR1 is MNHEY and CDR2 is SVGEGT. V shed 5 bases and J 3 bases; nucleotides not matched to a gene: 6. The CDR3 covers 15 residues.

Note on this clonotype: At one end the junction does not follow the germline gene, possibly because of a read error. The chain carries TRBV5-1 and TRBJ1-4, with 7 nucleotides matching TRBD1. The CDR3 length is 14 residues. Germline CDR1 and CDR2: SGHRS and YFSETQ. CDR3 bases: TGCGCCAGCAGCCTGGGACAGCCTAATGAAAAACGGTTTTTT. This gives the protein CASSLGQPNEKRFF.

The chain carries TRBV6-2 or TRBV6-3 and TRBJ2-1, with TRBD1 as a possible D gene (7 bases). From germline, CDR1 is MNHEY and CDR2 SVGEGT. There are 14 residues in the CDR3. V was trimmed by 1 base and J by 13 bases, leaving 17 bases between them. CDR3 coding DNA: TGTGCCAGCAGTTACTACCAGGGGGGAGAGACCCAGTTCTTC. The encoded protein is CASSYYQGGETQFF.

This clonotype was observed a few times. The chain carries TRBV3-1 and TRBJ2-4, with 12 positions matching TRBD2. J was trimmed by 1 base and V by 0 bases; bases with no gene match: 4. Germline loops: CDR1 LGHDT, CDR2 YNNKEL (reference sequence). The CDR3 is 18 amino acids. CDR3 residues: CASSQESGLAGAKNIQYF. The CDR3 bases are TGTGCCAGCAGCCAAGAGTCAGGACTAGCGGGGGCCAAAAACATTCAGTACTTC.

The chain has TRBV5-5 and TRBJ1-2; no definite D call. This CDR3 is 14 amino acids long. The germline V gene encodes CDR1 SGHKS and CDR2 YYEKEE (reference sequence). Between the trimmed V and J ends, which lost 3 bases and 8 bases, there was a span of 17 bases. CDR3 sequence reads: CASSWMWQDGGYTF. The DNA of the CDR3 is TGTGCCAGCAGCTGGATGTGGCAGGATGGAGGCTACACCTTC.

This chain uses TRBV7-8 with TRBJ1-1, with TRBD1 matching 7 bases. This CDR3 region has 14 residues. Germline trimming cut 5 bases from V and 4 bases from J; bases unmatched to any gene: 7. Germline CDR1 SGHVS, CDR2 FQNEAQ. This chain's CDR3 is CASSQYRGCTEAFF. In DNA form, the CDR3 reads TGTGCCAGCAGCCAATACAGGGGATGCACTGAAGCTTTCTTT.

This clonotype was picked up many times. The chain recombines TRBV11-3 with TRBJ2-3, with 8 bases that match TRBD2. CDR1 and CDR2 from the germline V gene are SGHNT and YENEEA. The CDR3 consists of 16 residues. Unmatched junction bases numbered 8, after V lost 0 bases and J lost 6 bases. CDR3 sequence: CASSLDPGGAADTQYF. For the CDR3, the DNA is TGTGCCAGCAGCTTAGACCCCGGGGGGGCCGCGGATACGCAGTATTTT.